These T cell receptor beta chains were read from a single sample in a study of cytomegalovirus exposure and HLA in healthy donors. The method was immunoSEQ multiplex PCR; TCRdb's version includes in-frame clones alone and lacks a portion of them. Of 150,000 to 250,000 clones in the sample, around 77% were seen once. Input material: PBMCs. The receptors here all came from a man aged 25 to 40 in good health and CMV-seronegative. CDR3s include the opening cysteine and the closing phenylalanine or tryptophan. A D gene is named only where the DNA matches it firmly. Not all rows give a size; the values are once, few, many and, for expanded clones, a class.

TRBV11-2,TRBJ2-3,few,-,TGTGCCAGCAGCTTAGATGGCAGTCCAAACACAGATACGCAGTATTTT,CASSLDGSPNTDTQYF
TRBV4-2,TRBJ2-7,-,TRBD2,TGTGCCAGCAGCCAAGAGCTAGCGGGAACTTCCTACGAGCAGTACTTC,CASSQELAGTSYEQYF
TRBV10-3,TRBJ1-2,-,TRBD1,TGTGCCATCAGACCGGGACAGGGTGTGCGTGGCTACACCTTC,CAIRPGQGVRGYTF
TRBV5-6,TRBJ1-3,-,-,TGTGCCAGCAGCTTCCTCTCGACAGGTTCCTCTGGAAACACCATATATTTT,CASSFLSTGSSGNTIYF
TRBV4-2,TRBJ2-6,few,-,TGTGCCAGCCGGGACTCTGGGGCCAACGTCCTGACTTTC,CASRDSGANVLTF
TRBV27,TRBJ2-7,-,TRBD1,TGTGCCAGCAGTTTAGGGACAGGGGATTCCTTTTACGAGCAGTACTTC,CASSLGTGDSFYEQYF
TRBV10-1,TRBJ2-3,-,TRBD2,TGCGCCAGCAGTGACCCGAGGGCTAGCGGGAGGCTCATGGCAGATACGCAGTATTTT,CASSDPRASGRLMADTQYF
TRBV30,TRBJ2-3,-,-,TGTGCCTTGACCAGGGGAACAGATACGCAGTATTTT,CALTRGTDTQYF
TRBV7-9,TRBJ1-3,-,TRBD1,TGTGCCAGCAGCACGGGACAGGGTAACACCATATATTTT,CASSTGQGNTIYF
TRBV14,TRBJ2-3,-,TRBD1,TGTGCCAGCAGCCGACAGGGGACAGATACGCAGTATTTT,CASSRQGTDTQYF
TRBV5-6,TRBJ1-3,few,TRBD1,TGTGCCAGCAGACCGCGAGGGGGCAGTGGAAACACCATATATTTT,CASRPRGGSGNTIYF
TRBV5-1,TRBJ2-2,-,TRBD2,TGCGCCAGCAGCTCGACTAGCGGGAGAGGCACCGGGGAGCTGTTTTTT,CASSSTSGRGTGELFF
TRBV6-1,TRBJ2-1,-,TRBD1,TGTGCCAGCATTTTACAGGGGGCGTCCTACAATGAGCAGTTCTTC,CASILQGASYNEQFF
TRBV5-4,TRBJ1-5,-,-,TGTGCCAGCAGCTCCGGGGGGGACAATCAGCCCCAGCATTTT,CASSSGGDNQPQHF
TRBV11-2,TRBJ2-7,-,-,TGTGCCAGCAGCTTAGATAGAGGCTACGAGCAGTACTTC,CASSLDRGYEQYF
TRBV29-1,TRBJ1-3,-,-,TGCAGCGTCATGTTTCGCGGGGGCAGTGGAAACACCATATATTTT,CSVMFRGGSGNTIYF
TRBV14,TRBJ2-7,-,-,TGTGCCAGCAGCCAAGATGGGGACTCGGTCTACGAGCAGTACTTC,CASSQDGDSVYEQYF
TRBV28,TRBJ1-5,-,TRBD1,TGTGCCAGCAGAACAGGGGTAGGACAGCCCCAGCATTTT,CASRTGVGQPQHF
TRBV5-6,TRBJ2-1,-,TRBD2,TGTGCCAGCAGCTACCTCAGCGGGAGGACGAACAATGAGCAGTTCTTC,CASSYLSGRTNNEQFF
TRBV6-1,TRBJ1-6,-,-,TGTGCCAGCACCCCCGCGGCCGGTGGTTCACCCCTCCACTTT,CASTPAAGGSPLHF
TRBV9,TRBJ2-5,-,-,TGTGCCAGCAGCGGAGGAGGGCCGGAGACCCAGTACTTC,CASSGGGPETQYF
TRBV10-1,TRBJ1-1,few,-,TGCGCCAGCAGTGTGGCTGTGAACACTGAAGCTTTCTTT,CASSVAVNTEAFF
TRBV9,TRBJ2-7,-,TRBD1,TGTGCCAGCAGCGTTAGGGGACAGGGCTCCTACGAGCAGTACTTC,CASSVRGQGSYEQYF
TRBV14,TRBJ2-2,few,TRBD1,TGTGCCAGCAGTGGCCGGGACAGGGCGAACACCGGGGAGCTGTTTTTT,CASSGRDRANTGELFF
TRBV11-2,TRBJ2-7,once,-,TGTGCCAGCAGCAAAGCGGGACAGGTAGACGAGCAGTACTTC,CASSKAGQVDEQYF
TRBV29-1,TRBJ2-7,-,TRBD2,TGCAGCGTTGTAGCGGGAGTCAACGAGCAGTACTTC,CSVVAGVNEQYF
TRBV7-6,TRBJ2-3,-,TRBD1,TGTGCCAGCAGCTTAAGCCTGGACAGGGTAAAAGATACGCAGTATTTT,CASSLSLDRVKDTQYF
TRBV15,TRBJ2-2,-,TRBD1,TGTGCCACCAGCGCCAAGACAGGGGAGGTCGGGGAGCTGTTTTTT,CATSAKTGEVGELFF
TRBV7-6,TRBJ1-1,-,-,TGTGCCAGCAGCTTAGTTCCCTTGAACACTGAAGCTTTCTTT,CASSLVPLNTEAFF
TRBV5-4,TRBJ2-1,-,TRBD1,TGTGCCAGCAGCCCACTGGGACAGGGATTTAAGGAGCAGTTCTTC,CASSPLGQGFKEQFF
TRBV28,TRBJ1-2,-,-,TGTGCCAGCAGTTTCGGACAGTATTCTGGCTACACCTTC,CASSFGQYSGYTF
TRBV5-1,TRBJ2-1,-,-,TGCGCCAGCAGCTTGGATGAAGCGGGTAACAATGAGCAGTTCTTC,CASSLDEAGNNEQFF
TRBV20-1,TRBJ1-1,-,-,TGCAGGCCGGGGGTTACTGAAGCTTTCTTT,CRPGVTEAFF
TRBV5-6,TRBJ2-2,-,TRBD2,TGTGCCAGCAGCTTGAATGGCGGGGGGAACACCGGGGAGCTGTTTTTT,CASSLNGGGNTGELFF
TRBV28,TRBJ1-4,-,TRBD1,TGTGCCAGCAGTTCGGACAGGAGCCCGTTTTTT,CASSSDRSPFF
TRBV5-1,TRBJ2-1,-,-,TGCGCCAGCAGCTTGGTTTTGGGCGAGCAGTTCTTC,CASSLVLGEQFF
TRBV7-9,TRBJ1-2,-,-,TGTGCCAGCAGCTCTCTATCGGGTAACTATGGCTACACCTTC,CASSSLSGNYGYTF
TRBV19,TRBJ2-1,-,TRBD2,TGTGCCAGTAGTACCGCGACTAGCGGGTACAATGAGCAGTTCTTC,CASSTATSGYNEQFF
TRBV19,TRBJ2-1,-,TRBD2,TGTGCCAGTACCTTAGCGGGAGGGCAGTGGAATGAGCAGTTCTTC,CASTLAGGQWNEQFF
TRBV30,TRBJ1-1,once,-,TGTGCCTGGAGTCCACAGGGAGGGTCTGAAGCTTTCTTT,CAWSPQGGSEAFF
TRBV27,TRBJ1-2,-,-,TGTGCCAGCAGTCCCCGTCTGGGTAGGGGGAACTATGGCTACACCTTC,CASSPRLGRGNYGYTF
TRBV5-1,TRBJ2-7,-,-,TGCGCCAGCAGCATCCTCGGGAACGAGCAGTACTTC,CASSILGNEQYF
TRBV5-1,TRBJ2-2,-,-,TGCGCCAGCAGCGTCCTAGCCCCGCGGGGGGAGCTGTTTTTT,CASSVLAPRGELFF
TRBV6-5,TRBJ1-5,few,-,TGTGCCAGCAGTTCCCTTAGCAATCAGCCCCAGCATTTT,CASSSLSNQPQHF
TRBV5-1,TRBJ2-7,-,TRBD1,TGCGCCAGCAGCGCCTTGGGACAGGCCCTCTCCTACGAGCAGTACTTC,CASSALGQALSYEQYF
TRBV9,TRBJ1-1,-,-,TGTGCCAGCAGCGTAAGCCGAAACACTGAAGCTTTCTTT,CASSVSRNTEAFF
TRBV6-1,TRBJ2-7,few,-,TGTGCCAGCAGTGAGGGACCAGGGGTTCAGTACGAGCAGTACTTC,CASSEGPGVQYEQYF
TRBV28,TRBJ2-1,-,TRBD1,TGTGCCAGCAGCTCACCCGGGACAGGGTACAATGAGCAGTTCTTC,CASSSPGTGYNEQFF
TRBV28,TRBJ2-7,-,-,TGTGCCAGCAGTCTAGGGGGTGGCACCTACGAGCAGTACTTC,CASSLGGGTYEQYF
TRBV15,TRBJ2-5,-,TRBD2,TGTGCCACCAGCAGCGGGGATAGCGGGAGGGCCTTGGCAGAGACCCAGTACTTC,CATSSGDSGRALAETQYF
TRBV4-1,TRBJ1-5,-,-,TGCGCCAGCAGCCAAGTGAGACAGTACAATCAGCCCCAGCATTTT,CASSQVRQYNQPQHF
TRBV30,TRBJ1-1,-,-,TGTGCCTGGGAAGCCGGTGAAGCTTTCTTT,CAWEAGEAFF
TRBV11-2,TRBJ2-5,-,-,TGTGCCAGCAGCCCGACAGTTGGGCAAGAGACCCAGTACTTC,CASSPTVGQETQYF
TRBV9,TRBJ1-5,-,-,TGTGCCAGCAGCGTATTCCCGGACAAGAATCAGCCCCAGCATTTT,CASSVFPDKNQPQHF
TRBV5-1,TRBJ2-7,-,TRBD1,TGCGCCAGCAGCTTGCGCCCGGGACAGGGGTTGGACGAGCAGTACTTC,CASSLRPGQGLDEQYF
TRBV5-4,TRBJ1-4,-,TRBD1,TGTGCCAGCAGCGCGCCTGCAGGGGGTGATGAAAAACTGTTTTTT,CASSAPAGGDEKLFF
TRBV7-3,TRBJ2-3,-,-,TGTGCCAGCAGCTTTGAGCCAAGCACAGATACGCAGTATTTT,CASSFEPSTDTQYF